This TCR beta chain is from a study of siplizumab effects on memory and regulatory T cells. In a few donor pairs, unstimulated naive, memory, effector memory and TEMRA subsets were sequenced. CDR1 and CDR2 from the germline V gene are SGHVS and FQNEAQ. V lost 1 base, J lost 8 bases, and 17 bases lay in between. The CDR3 has 16 amino acids. The protocol was immunoSEQ multiplex PCR, while the TCRdb copy is restricted to in-frame clones and leaves out a portion. The data contain roughly 26,000 clones, approximately 80% of them seen just once; the ten biggest clones take up about 22%. Sequenced sample: memory CD4+ T cells sorted from blood. The chain combines TRBV7-8 with TRBJ1-4; D gene uncertain. The receptor was derived from a human donor in good health. The CDR3 loop is CASSLGARALGEKLFF. The DNA for the CDR3 is TGTGCCAGCAGCTTAGGGGCTAGGGCCTTAGGGGAAAAACTGTTTTTT.